This entry concerns a single T cell receptor (beta chain). The data stem from a study of blood T cell repertoires in COVID-19. Whole-study context: From T cells, B-cell-depleted T cells, or PBMCs came the material, which was cDNA or gDNA.

Assay: immunoSEQ multiplex PCR; the TCRdb copy retains only in-frame clones and omits some. The data show around 63,000 clones, just under 75% seen once. Patients from Seattle were sampled longitudinally, starting during active infection. The sequenced material came from peripheral blood. The sequence was collected from a woman between 65 and 79 years old with COVID-19, enrolled during active disease.

The CDR3 DNA is TGTGCCAGACTAGTTTCCCCCGCGCGTGCAGATACGCAGTATTTT. Translated: CARLVSPARADTQYF. V usage is TRBV5-4 and J usage is TRBJ2-3; the D gene is possibly TRBD2 (5 bases). The CDR3 has 15 residues. Germline values: CDR1 SGHNT, CDR2 YYREEE (reference sequence). With 8 bases removed from V and 4 bases from J, the gap between germline ends came to 20 bases.